This T cell receptor (beta chain) was recorded in a study of blood T cell repertoires in COVID-19 (dated by TCRdb to the early 2020s). Context from the whole study: The collaborator samples originated in the United States, Italy and Spain and spanned the acute and convalescent phases of COVID-19. The prospective study material was composed of cDNA or gDNA derived from T cells, B-cell-depleted T cells, or PBMCs. Deeply sampled blood TCRbeta repertoires from subjects exposed to, actively infected with, or recovered from COVID-19 were included in the dataset. The repertoires were released in a freely available public database meant as a resource for research on the immune response to SARS-CoV-2. Samples were obtained from the ongoing ImmuneRACE study (first 160 participants) and from some 1,200 subjects provided by 6 global collaborators. The sample metadata nearly always contained a de-identified subject ID, COVID-19 status, age in years and sex. Where available, HLA class I and class II types were obtained from metadata supplied by the sample provider rather than from assay-based typing. Paper-wide results and their limitations: The amount of clinical and demographic metadata varied by source and participant and was provided uncurated.

CDR1 and CDR2 are read off the germline V gene (reference sequence) as LNHDA and SQIVND. V drops 4 bases and J drops 2 bases, leaving 16 bases in between. From the cysteine up to the phenylalanine, the CDR3 has a length of 16 residues. Of all the DNA, just the CDR3 is kept, 48 bases in frame from base 1. Each collaborating institution followed its own protocols to collect whole blood in K2EDTA tubes. For TCRbeta analysis, collaborator samples were shipped as frozen whole blood, as isolated PBMCs, or as DNA extracted from either sample type. This clone is a singleton in its sample. The target of this receptor is not known. Per-base qualities were not stored, and no clone one base away is much larger. The immunoSEQ Assay, a bias-controlled multiplex PCR, was used to amplify TCRbeta CDR3 regions from genomic DNA. On the authors' methods: The number of nucleated cells in each sample was estimated by amplification of reference gene primers within the assay. Sequence reads were collapsed and filtered to measure the absolute abundance of every unique TCRbeta CDR3 rearrangement. For each sample, productive Simpson clonality was calculated by taking the square root of Simpson's diversity index across productive rearrangements. Sourced from immuneACCESS, this table was stored by TCRdb with only in-frame sequences that have V and J called. A share of the clones is absent; for the studies checked, an unresolved V gene accounts for under half, and the remainder has no known explanation. The DNA was the basis for D and trimming; V, J and clone size are from that table. This sample holds hundreds of thousands of clones; over 75% were observed only once. 8.6% of the sample is in the top ten clones.

Sequencing was carried out using peripheral blood. This TCR derives from a human donor in a cohort sampled during active COVID-19. The receptor chain draws on TRBV19 and TRBJ2-3, with a weak D call of TRBD1 (6 bases match). The DNA sequence is as follows: TGTGCCAGTAGTACGCCACCCAGGGGCCACACAGATACGCAGTATTTT. It encodes CASSTPPRGHTDTQYF.